Below, 8 T cell receptor beta chains from the same sample are listed, as sequenced in a study of spatial heterogeneity in lung cancer. Time point specified: blood at routine non-recurrence follow-up after resection. Sequencing was performed on whole RNA extracted from tumor and nontumor lung tissue, or from frozen PBMC, and the material was left unsorted. Via MiXCR, TCRdb re-called the 5' RACE reads, giving one row per CDR3 protein. The sample records about 52,000 distinct CDR3 sequences, roughly 8.1% being singletons. This material consisted of PBMCs, taken at follow-up. These TCRs come from a female donor with early-stage non-small cell lung cancer.

In this sample, this clonotype turned up many times. The chain uses TRBV10-2 and TRBJ2-3; D might be TRBD1 (5 bases). Trimming shortened V by 5 bases and J by 3 bases, and 12 bases separated the two germline ends. This CDR3 has 14 residues. From germline, CDR1 is WSHSY and CDR2 SAAADI. The CDR3 loop is CASSWSDRTDTQYF. The CDR3 DNA reads as TGCGCCAGCAGTTGGTCCGACAGAACAGATACGCAGTATTTT.

In this sample, this clonotype turned up a few times. The chain couples TRBV12-5 to TRBJ2-3, with 10 bases identical to TRBD1. Germline CDR1 reads LGHNT; CDR2 reads FRNRAP. With V trimmed by 3 bases and J by 4 bases, 4 bases remained unmatched. The CDR3 contains 15 residues. CDR3 region: CASGFGQGVADTQYF. The CDR3 coding sequence is TGTGCTAGTGGTTTCGGACAGGGGGTGGCAGATACGCAGTATTTT.

This clonotype was seen repeatedly, ten times or more. The chain is built from TRBV10-3 and TRBJ2-7, with D perhaps TRBD1 (6 bases). The CDR3 is 15 residues long. Looked up from germline, CDR1 is ENHRY and CDR2 is SYGVKD. Trimming removed 2 bases from V and 3 bases from J, with 14 bases in between. The CDR3 loop reads CAISEHEQGHYEQYF. CDR3 DNA: TGTGCCATCAGTGAGCATGAACAGGGTCACTACGAGCAGTACTTC.

V gene TRBV18 combines with J gene TRBJ1-2, with 7 bases that match TRBD1. The CDR3 has 15 residues. V gave up 2 bases and J gave up 3 bases; unmatched junction bases: 6. Germline V CDR1 and CDR2: KGHSH, LQKENI. CDR3 sequence (DNA): TGTGCCAGCTCACCAATTCCCCAGGGGGACTATGGCTACACCTTC. It translates to CASSPIPQGDYGYTF.

The chain has TRBV7-2 and TRBJ2-7; D not resolved. Germline V gives CDR1 SGHTA, CDR2 FQGNSA. The CDR3 loop spans 14 amino acids. V was shortened by 5 bases and J by 5 bases, with 16 bases between the two germline ends. The CDR3 DNA reads TGTGCCAGCAGCGGCCCAAGTAAGTTCAACGAGCAGTACTTC. It translates to CASSGPSKFNEQYF.

The sample holds many counts of this clonotype. The CDR3 reads CSVDRGRETQYF. CDR3 bases: TGCAGCGTCGACAGGGGCAGGGAGACCCAGTACTTC. The V call is TRBV29-1, the J call TRBJ2-5; TRBD1 agrees at 8 bases. The CDR3 has 12 amino acids. The V segment lost 6 bases and the J segment 5 bases; nucleotides outside the gene matches: 5. The germline V gene has CDR1 SQVTM and CDR2 ANQGSEA.

The chain is built from TRBV6-4 and TRBJ2-3; D is ambiguous. V lost 0 bases and J lost 2, with 3 bases in between. This CDR3 has 13 residues. The V gene's germline CDR1 is MRHNA and CDR2 SNTAGT. The CDR3, as DNA: TGTGCCAGCAGTGACTCGACCACAGATACGCAGTATTTT. Translating it yields CASSDSTTDTQYF.

This chain uses TRBV20-1 with TRBJ2-1; 7 bases line up with TRBD2. V trimming: 7 bases; J trimming: 8 bases; junction bases outside the gene matches: 11. In germline, CDR1 is DFQATT, CDR2 SNEGSKA (reference sequence). The CDR3 runs 13 residues. CDR3 amino acids: CSGAGRVTYEQFF. The CDR3, as DNA: TGCAGTGGAGCGGGGCGTGTAACATATGAGCAGTTCTTC.